The sequence of this T cell receptor beta chain was determined in a study of OX40 agonist ivuxolimab in advanced cancers. Study as a whole: People in dose escalation had one of these cancers: hepatocellular carcinoma, melanoma, renal cell or head and neck cancer. Past anti-PD-1, anti-PD-L1 or anti-CTLA-4 therapy was accepted, and 35% to 45% had received some.

About this clone: Its antigen is currently unknown.

This table comes from immunoSEQ multiplex PCR, and its TCRdb copy is limited to in-frame clones, with some not included. The repertoire holds approximately 74,000 clones, with around 90% as singletons. Study-wide results and caveats: Relative to CD4+, CD8+ T cells held more expanded clones on average. Some of the nonresponding patients also showed low levels of normalized T-cell clonal expansion.

The TCR was taken from an adult with an advanced solid tumor such as melanoma, head and neck, liver or kidney cancer. The starting material was CD4+ or CD8+ T cells sorted from blood, obtained in a trial of the OX40 agonist ivuxolimab.

CDR3 sequence: CASSQEGGGPQETQYF. CDR3 nucleotide sequence: TGCGCCAGCAGCCAAGAAGGGGGCGGGCCTCAAGAGACCCAGTACTTC. The chain recombines TRBV4-1 with TRBJ2-5, with 7 bases that match TRBD1. Germline values: CDR1 MGHRA, CDR2 YSYEKL. The CDR3 totals 16 residues. After removal of 0 bases from V and 2 bases from J, the junction contained 6 bases not matched to a gene.